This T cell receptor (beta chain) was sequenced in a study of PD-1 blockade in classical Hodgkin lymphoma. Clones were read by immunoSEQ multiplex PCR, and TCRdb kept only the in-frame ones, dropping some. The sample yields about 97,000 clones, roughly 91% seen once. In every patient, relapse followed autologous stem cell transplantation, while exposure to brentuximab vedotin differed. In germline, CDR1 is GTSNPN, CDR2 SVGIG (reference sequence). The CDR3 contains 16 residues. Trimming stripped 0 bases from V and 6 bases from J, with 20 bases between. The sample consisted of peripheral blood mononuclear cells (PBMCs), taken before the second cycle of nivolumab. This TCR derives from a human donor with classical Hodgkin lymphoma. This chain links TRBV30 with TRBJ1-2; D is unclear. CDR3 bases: TGTGCCTGGAGTGTACTGCTCTCCCCAGAGCCTGATGGCTACACCTTC. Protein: CAWSVLLSPEPDGYTF.